Given below is one T cell receptor beta chain in context. Assay used: immunoSEQ multiplex PCR; TCRdb lists only in-frame clones, some missing. Here the sample spans 75,000 to 90,000 clones, approximately 86% being singletons. Germline CDR1 LNHDA, CDR2 SQIVND (reference sequence). V dropped 5 bases and J dropped 5; count of bases not matched to a gene: 6. CDR3 length: 14 amino acids. The data were taken from a study of control samples from healthy donors and cancer patients. This receptor was obtained from a man aged 30 to 45 in good health. What was sequenced was blood. The genes are TRBV19 and TRBJ1-1; TRBD1 aligns across 9 bases. CDR3: CASSPWTGATEAFF. As DNA, the CDR3 is TGTGCCAGTAGTCCCTGGACAGGGGCAACTGAAGCTTTCTTT. The full variable domain, with the rest looked up from reference TRBV19 and TRBJ1-1, is DGGITQSPKYLFRKEGQNVTLSCEQNLNHDAMYWYRQDPGQGLRLIYYSQIVNDFQKGDIAEGYSVSREKKESFPLTVTSAQKNPTAFYLCASSPWTGATEAFFGQGTRLTVV.